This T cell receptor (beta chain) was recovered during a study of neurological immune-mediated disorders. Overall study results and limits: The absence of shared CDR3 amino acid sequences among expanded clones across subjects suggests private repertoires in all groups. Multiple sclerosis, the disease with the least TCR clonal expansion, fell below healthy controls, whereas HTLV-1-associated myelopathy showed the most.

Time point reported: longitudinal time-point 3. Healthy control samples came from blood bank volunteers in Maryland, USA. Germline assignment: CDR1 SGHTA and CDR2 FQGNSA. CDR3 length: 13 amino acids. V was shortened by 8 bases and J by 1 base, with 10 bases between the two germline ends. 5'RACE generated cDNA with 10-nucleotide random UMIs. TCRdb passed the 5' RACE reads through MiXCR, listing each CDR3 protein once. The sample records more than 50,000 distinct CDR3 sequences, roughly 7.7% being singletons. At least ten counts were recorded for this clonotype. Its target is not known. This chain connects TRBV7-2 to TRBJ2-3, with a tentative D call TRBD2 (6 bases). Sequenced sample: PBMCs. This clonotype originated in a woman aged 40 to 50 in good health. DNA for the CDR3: TGTGCCAGCTGCAAGCGGGGCACAGATACGCAGTATTTT. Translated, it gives CASCKRGTDTQYF.